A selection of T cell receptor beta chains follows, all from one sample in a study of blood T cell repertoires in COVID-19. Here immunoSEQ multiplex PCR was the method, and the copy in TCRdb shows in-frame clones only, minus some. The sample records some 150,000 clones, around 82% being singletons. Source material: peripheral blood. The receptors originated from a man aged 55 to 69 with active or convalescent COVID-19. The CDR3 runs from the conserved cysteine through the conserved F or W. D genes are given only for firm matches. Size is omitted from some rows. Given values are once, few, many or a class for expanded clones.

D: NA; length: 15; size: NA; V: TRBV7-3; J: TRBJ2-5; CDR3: CASSLGGDVQETQYF; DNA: TGTGCCAGCAGCTTAGGAGGCGACGTCCAAGAGACCCAGTACTTC
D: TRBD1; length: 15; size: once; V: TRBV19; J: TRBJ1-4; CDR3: CATRPRGGDGEKLFF; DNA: TGTGCCACTCGGCCTCGAGGGGGCGACGGGGAAAAACTGTTTTTT
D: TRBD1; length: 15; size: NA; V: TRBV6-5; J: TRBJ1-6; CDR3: CASSRDRGSNSPLHF; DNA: TGTGCCAGCAGTCGGGACAGGGGTTCTAATTCACCCCTCCACTTT
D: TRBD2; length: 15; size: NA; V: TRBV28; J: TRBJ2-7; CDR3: CASSDRQAGGYEQYF; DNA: TGTGCCAGCAGCGACCGACAGGCGGGGGGCTACGAGCAGTACTTC
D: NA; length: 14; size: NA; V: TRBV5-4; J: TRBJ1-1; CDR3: CASSVGGPGTEAFF; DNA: TGTGCCAGCAGCGTAGGGGGTCCGGGCACTGAAGCTTTCTTT
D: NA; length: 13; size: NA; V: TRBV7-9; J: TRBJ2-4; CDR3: CASSLNSGDIQYF; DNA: TGTGCCAGCAGCTTAAATTCCGGGGACATTCAGTACTTC
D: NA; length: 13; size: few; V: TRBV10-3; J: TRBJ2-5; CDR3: CAISEGQRETQYF; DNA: TGTGCCATCAGTGAGGGGCAGAGGGAAACCCAGTACTTC
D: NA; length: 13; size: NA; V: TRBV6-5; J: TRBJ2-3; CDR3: CASRNRGVGTQYF; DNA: TGTGCCAGCAGGAATCGGGGAGTGGGTACGCAGTATTTT
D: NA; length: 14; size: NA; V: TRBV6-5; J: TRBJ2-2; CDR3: CASRRTPNTGELFF; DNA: TGTGCCAGCAGACGGACACCGAACACCGGGGAGCTGTTTTTT
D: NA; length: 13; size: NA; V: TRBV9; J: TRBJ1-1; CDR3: CASSVSLDTEAFF; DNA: TGTGCCAGCAGCGTTAGTTTGGACACTGAAGCTTTCTTT
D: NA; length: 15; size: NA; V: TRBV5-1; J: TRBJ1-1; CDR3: CASSLARGGGTEAFF; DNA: TGCGCCAGCAGCTTGGCTCGGGGAGGAGGGACTGAAGCTTTCTTT
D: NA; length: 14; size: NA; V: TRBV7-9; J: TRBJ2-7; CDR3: CASSPGGGIDEQYF; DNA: TGTGCCAGCAGCCCCGGCGGGGGCATCGACGAGCAGTACTTC
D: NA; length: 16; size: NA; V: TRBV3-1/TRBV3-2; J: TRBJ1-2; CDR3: CASSSDAWDKNYGYTF; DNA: TGTGCCAGCAGCTCCGACGCTTGGGACAAGAACTATGGCTACACCTTC
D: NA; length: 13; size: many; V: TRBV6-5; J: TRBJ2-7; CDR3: CASSYRRVGEQYF; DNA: TGTGCCAGCAGTTACAGGCGGGTGGGCGAGCAGTACTTC
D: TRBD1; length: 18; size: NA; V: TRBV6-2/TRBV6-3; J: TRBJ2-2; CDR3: CASSYSPWDRGNTGELFF; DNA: TGTGCCAGCAGTTACTCCCCATGGGACAGGGGCAACACCGGGGAGCTGTTTTTT
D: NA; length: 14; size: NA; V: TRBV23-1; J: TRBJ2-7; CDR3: CASSHRPWGLEQYF; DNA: TGCGCCAGCAGTCACAGGCCTTGGGGCCTCGAGCAGTACTTC
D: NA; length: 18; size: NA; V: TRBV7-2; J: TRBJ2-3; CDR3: CASSLTAINRAGTDTQYF; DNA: TGTGCCAGCAGCTTAACGGCGATTAACAGGGCGGGCACAGATACGCAGTATTTT
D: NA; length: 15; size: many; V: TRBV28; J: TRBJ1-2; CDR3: CASRKTPGGAYGYTF; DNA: TGTGCCAGCAGAAAAACCCCCGGTGGAGCCTATGGCTACACCTTC
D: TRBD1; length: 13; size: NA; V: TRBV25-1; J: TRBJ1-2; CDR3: CASIGQEVYGYTF; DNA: TGTGCCAGCATAGGACAGGAGGTTTATGGCTACACCTTC
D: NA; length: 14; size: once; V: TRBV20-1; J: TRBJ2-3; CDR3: CSAGGPSATDTQYF; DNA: TGCAGTGCTGGTGGGCCTAGCGCCACAGATACGCAGTATTTT
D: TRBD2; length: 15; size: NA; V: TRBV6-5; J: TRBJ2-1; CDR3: CASRLSLAGNNEQFF; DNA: TGTGCCAGCAGGCTGTCCCTAGCGGGGAACAATGAGCAGTTCTTC
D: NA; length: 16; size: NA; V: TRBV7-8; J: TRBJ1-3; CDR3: CASSPGGSHSGNTIYF; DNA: TGTGCCAGCAGCCCAGGTGGCAGCCACTCTGGAAACACCATATATTTT
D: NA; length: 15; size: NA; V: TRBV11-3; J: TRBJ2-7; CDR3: CASSLFSSSGYEQYF; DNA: TGTGCCAGCAGCTTATTTTCGAGTTCCGGCTACGAGCAGTACTTC
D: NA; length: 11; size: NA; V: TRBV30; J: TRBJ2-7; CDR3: CAWSKTYEQYF; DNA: TGTGCCTGGAGTAAAACTTACGAGCAGTACTTC
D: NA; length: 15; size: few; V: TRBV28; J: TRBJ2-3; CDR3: CASSLSGPGFDTQYF; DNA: TGTGCCAGCAGTTTATCAGGCCCAGGGTTTGATACGCAGTATTTT
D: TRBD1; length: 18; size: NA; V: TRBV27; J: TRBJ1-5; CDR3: CASSAESYGTGSNQPQHF; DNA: TGTGCCAGCAGTGCAGAAAGCTACGGGACAGGTAGCAATCAGCCCCAGCATTTT
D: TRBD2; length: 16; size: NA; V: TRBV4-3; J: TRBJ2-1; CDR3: CASSQDGEGSYNEQFF; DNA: TGCGCCAGCAGCCAAGATGGGGAGGGATCCTACAATGAGCAGTTCTTC
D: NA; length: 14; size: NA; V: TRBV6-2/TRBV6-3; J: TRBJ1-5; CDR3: CASSSQGSTQPQHF; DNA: TGTGCCAGCAGTAGCCAGGGGTCAACTCAGCCCCAGCATTTT
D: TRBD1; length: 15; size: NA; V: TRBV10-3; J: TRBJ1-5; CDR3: CAIGRGTGDNQPQHF; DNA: TGTGCCATCGGTAGAGGGACAGGGGACAATCAGCCCCAGCATTTT
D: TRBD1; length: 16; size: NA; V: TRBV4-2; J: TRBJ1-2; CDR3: CASSQDVGTGINGYTF; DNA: TGTGCCAGCAGCCAAGATGTGGGGACAGGGATAAATGGCTACACCTTC
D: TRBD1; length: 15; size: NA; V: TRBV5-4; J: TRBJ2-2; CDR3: CASSMGTGGPGELFF; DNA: TGTGCCAGCAGCATGGGGACAGGGGGTCCCGGGGAGCTGTTTTTT
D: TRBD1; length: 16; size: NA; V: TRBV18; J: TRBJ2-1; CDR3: CASSPLGTGGYNEQFF; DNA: TGTGCCAGCTCACCACTCGGGACAGGGGGATACAATGAGCAGTTCTTC
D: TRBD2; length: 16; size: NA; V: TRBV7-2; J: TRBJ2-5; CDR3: CASSRQLAGAGETQYF; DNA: TGTGCCAGCAGCCGCCAACTAGCGGGAGCGGGAGAGACCCAGTACTTC